This passage covers 17 T cell receptor beta chains from one sample sequenced in a study of T-cell reconstitution after alpha-beta-depleted transplantation in children. Unique molecular identifiers were incorporated into the prepared TCRbeta library. TCRdb itself ran the PCR reads through MiXCR, one entry per CDR3 protein. In the table there are almost 600,000 distinct CDR3 sequences, around 27% of which are singletons. Sequencing was performed on PBMCs, taken before TCRalphabeta/CD19-depleted stem cell transplant. These receptors all stem from a boy under two years old with Wiskott-Aldrich syndrome, due to receive a stem cell transplant.

This sequence joins TRBV28 and TRBJ2-1; D possibly matches TRBD1 or TRBD2 (6 bases each). V was clipped by 6 bases and J by 7 bases, with 16 bases between them. This CDR3 comprises 14 residues. The V gene's germline CDR1 is MDHEN and CDR2 SYDVKM. The CDR3 loop is CASREMGGPNEQFF. The CDR3 nucleotides read TGTGCCAGCAGGGAAATGGGGGGCCCGAATGAGCAGTTCTTC.

The CDR3: CASTLISRDSEKLFF. The CDR3 nucleotides read TGTGCCAGCACCTTAATATCCCGGGACAGTGAAAAACTGTTTTTT. J is TRBJ1-4 and V is TRBV28; 7 bases are shared with TRBD1. J was trimmed by 7 bases and V by 7 bases; bases with no gene match: 12. The germline CDR1 and CDR2 sequences are MDHEN and SYDVKM. CDR3 length equals 15 residues. The variable domain in full, completed from reference TRBV28 and TRBJ1-4, reads DVKVTQSSRYLVKRTGEKVFLECVQDMDHENMFWYRQDPGLGLRLIYFSYDVKMKEKGDIPEGYSVSREKKERFSLILESASTNQTSMYLCASTLISRDSEKLFFGSGTQLSVL.

V and J are TRBV20-1 and TRBJ2-7; 7 nucleotides match TRBD1. This CDR3 has 13 residues. CDR1 and CDR2 (germline): DFQATT, SNEGSKA (reference sequence). V dropped 0 bases and J dropped 2; count of bases not matched to a gene: 1. The DNA of the CDR3 is TGCAGTGCTAGAGAAGGACAGGCCTACGAGCAGTACTTC. Translating gives CSAREGQAYEQYF.

This chain connects TRBV6-5 to TRBJ1-5; maybe TRBD1 (6 bases). Trimming shortened V by 2 bases and J by 2 bases, and 10 bases separated the two germline ends. Germline V gene sequence: CDR1 MNHEY, CDR2 SVGAGI. CDR3 length: 15 residues. CDR3 in amino acids: CASSYGGPGNQPQHF. The CDR3, as DNA: TGTGCCAGCAGTTACGGGGGCCCGGGCAATCAGCCCCAGCATTTT.

The J gene is TRBJ2-4, the V gene TRBV5-1; weak D call: TRBD1 (6 bases). Trimming took 4 bases from V and 0 from J, leaving 14 bases between them. The CDR3 covers 16 residues. Looked up from germline, CDR1 is SGHRS and CDR2 is YFSETQ. The CDR3 region has the DNA TGCGCCAGCAGCCTTGGACAGCGGATAGCCAAAAACATTCAGTACTTC. It specifies CASSLGQRIAKNIQYF.

The gene calls are TRBV12-3 or TRBV12-4 and TRBJ1-4, with no clear D. This CDR3 region has 13 residues. Deletions cut 5 bases from V and 17 bases from J, with 21 bases between. The CDR3 DNA follows: TGTGCCAGCAGTACAAATATCCCGGGCCACTCATTTTTT. It is translated as CASSTNIPGHSFF.

CDR3 sequence reads: CASSVQGYNTGELFF. CDR3 DNA: TGTGCCAGCAGCGTACAGGGGTATAACACCGGGGAGCTGTTTTTT. The rearrangement uses TRBV9 and TRBJ2-2; possible D gene TRBD1, 6 bases. Per the germline V gene, CDR1 is SGDLS and CDR2 is YYNGEE. V was pared by 1 base and J by 2 bases, with 9 bases between. CDR3 size: 15 residues.

The chain uses TRBV5-1 and TRBJ2-7; perhaps D is TRBD1 or TRBD2 (7 bases each). The CDR3 consists of 14 residues. The V end lost 5 bases, the J end lost 2 bases, and 14 bases lay between the germline ends. Germline V lookup: CDR1 SGHRS, CDR2 YFSETQ. The CDR3 loop reads CASRASGGAYEQYF. The CDR3 DNA is TGCGCCAGCAGAGCGTCAGGGGGGGCCTACGAGCAGTACTTC.

This clonotype turned up a few times. This chain links TRBV10-2 with TRBJ2-1; 15 nucleotides match TRBD2. This CDR3 contains 17 residues. Per germline, CDR1 WSHSY and CDR2 SAAADI. After removal of 7 bases from V and 7 bases from J, the junction contained 11 bases not matched to a gene. This CDR3 reads CASTSTTGTSGRNEQFF. The CDR3 DNA is TGCGCCAGCACCTCCACGACGGGGACTAGCGGGAGGAATGAGCAGTTCTTC.

This clonotype was seen a handful of times. The chain carries TRBV20-1 and TRBJ2-5; a possible D gene is TRBD2 (6 bases). The CDR3 contains 14 residues. V was clipped by 0 bases and J by 7 bases, with 15 bases between them. Germline loops: CDR1 DFQATT, CDR2 SNEGSKA (reference sequence). The CDR3 DNA is TGCAGTGCTAGAGATCGAATCGGGGGAGGGACCCAGTACTTC. This codes for CSARDRIGGGTQYF.

Only a few counts were recorded for this clonotype. In DNA, the CDR3 is TGTGCCTGGAGTTTGCGCGGGAGGGTCTACAATGAGCAGTTCTTC. It yields the protein CAWSLRGRVYNEQFF. The chain has TRBV30 and TRBJ2-1; 9 nucleotides line up with TRBD2. V lost 2 bases and J lost 3; bases outside the gene matches: 5. Germline lookup yields CDR1 GTSNPN and CDR2 SVGIG (reference sequence). The CDR3 is made up of 15 amino acids.

The V and J genes are TRBV20-1 and TRBJ2-2; 10 nucleotides match TRBD2. The CDR3 covers 17 residues. Germline V gene sequence: CDR1 DFQATT, CDR2 SNEGSKA (reference sequence). V lost 5 bases and J lost 1; bases outside the gene matches: 10. For the CDR3, the DNA is TGCAGTGCTTTGACACATAGCGGGAGGAAGAACACCGGGGAGCTGTTTTTT. It encodes CSALTHSGRKNTGELFF.

This clonotype was seen only a few times. The chain links TRBV5-1 to TRBJ2-1; D might be TRBD2 (6 bases). From germline, CDR1 is SGHRS and CDR2 YFSETQ. V gave up 5 bases and J gave up 2 bases, with 17 bases separating them. The CDR3 spans 16 residues. The CDR3 is CASSPRASAPYNEQFF. In DNA form, the CDR3 reads TGCGCCAGCAGTCCAAGAGCTAGCGCGCCCTACAATGAGCAGTTCTTC. The full variable domain, with the rest looked up from reference TRBV5-1 and TRBJ2-1, is KAGVTQTPRYLIKTRGQQVTLSCSPISGHRSVSWYQQTPGQGLQFLFEYFSETQRNKGNFPGRFSGRQFSNSRSEMNVSTLELGDSALYLCASSPRASAPYNEQFFGPGTRLTVL.

This clonotype was found a few times. The gene calls are TRBV6-1 and TRBJ1-6; the D gene is possibly TRBD1 (5 bases). Trimming stripped 8 bases from V and 7 bases from J, with 12 bases between. This CDR3 has 13 residues. The V gene's germline CDR1 is MNHNS and CDR2 SASEGT. CDR3 region: CASSTVFNSPLHF. CDR3 DNA: TGTGCCAGCTCGACAGTTTTCAATTCACCCCTCCACTTT.

This clonotype was seen more than once but under ten times. The CDR3 loop is CATSDGGYQPQHF. In nucleotides, the CDR3 is TGTGCCACCAGTGATGGCGGCTACCAGCCCCAGCATTTT. The chain is built from TRBV24-1 and TRBJ1-5; no definite D call. CDR3 length: 13 amino acids. V was pared by 3 bases and J by 7 bases, with 9 bases between. Germline V lookup: CDR1 KGHDR, CDR2 SFDVKD.

The V gene is TRBV3-1, the J gene TRBJ1-4, with 8 positions matching TRBD1. Trimming took 0 bases from V and 8 from J; bases not matched to a gene: 5. Germline lookup yields CDR1 LGHDT and CDR2 YNNKEL (reference sequence). The CDR3 runs 15 residues. The chain's CDR3 is CASSQDSAGGEKLFF. CDR3 coding DNA: TGTGCCAGCAGCCAAGATTCTGCAGGGGGCGAAAAACTGTTTTTT.

The chain uses TRBV30 and TRBJ1-1, with D tentatively TRBD1 (5 bases). CDR3 length equals 12 residues. The ends were cut back, 4 bases at V and 7 bases at J, with 13 bases in the middle. The germline CDR1 and CDR2 sequences are GTSNPN and SVGIG (reference sequence). The CDR3 DNA is TGTGCCTGGACAGGGAGAGACGGTGAAGCTTTCTTT. This encodes CAWTGRDGEAFF.